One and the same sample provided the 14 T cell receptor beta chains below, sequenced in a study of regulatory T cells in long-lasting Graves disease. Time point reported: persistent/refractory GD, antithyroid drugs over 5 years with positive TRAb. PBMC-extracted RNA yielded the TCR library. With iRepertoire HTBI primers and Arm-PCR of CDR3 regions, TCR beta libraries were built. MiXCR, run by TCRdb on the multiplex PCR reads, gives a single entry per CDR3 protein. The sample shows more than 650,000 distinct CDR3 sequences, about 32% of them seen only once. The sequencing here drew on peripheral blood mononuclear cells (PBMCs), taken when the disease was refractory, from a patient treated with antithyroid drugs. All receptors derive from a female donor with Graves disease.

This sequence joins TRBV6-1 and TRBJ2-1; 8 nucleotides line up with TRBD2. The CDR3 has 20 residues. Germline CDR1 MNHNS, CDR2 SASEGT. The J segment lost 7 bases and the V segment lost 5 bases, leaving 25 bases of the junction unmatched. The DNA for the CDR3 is TGTGCCAGCAGTCCAAGAGGGGCGGGAGGAGGGGGGCTTGGAGGGAATGAGCAGTTCTTC. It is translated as CASSPRGAGGGGLGGNEQFF.

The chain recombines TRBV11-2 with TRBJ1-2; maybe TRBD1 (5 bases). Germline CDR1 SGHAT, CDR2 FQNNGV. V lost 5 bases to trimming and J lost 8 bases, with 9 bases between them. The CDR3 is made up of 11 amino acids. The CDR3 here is CASSPWGGYTF. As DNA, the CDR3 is TGTGCCAGCAGCCCCTGGGGGGGCTACACCTTC.

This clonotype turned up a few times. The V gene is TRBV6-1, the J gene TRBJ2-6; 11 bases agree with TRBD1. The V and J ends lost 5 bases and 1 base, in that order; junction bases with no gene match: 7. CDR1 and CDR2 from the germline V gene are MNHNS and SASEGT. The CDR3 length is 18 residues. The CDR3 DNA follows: TGTGCCAGCAGTCAGGACAGGGGGCGCCAATCTGGGGCCAACGTCCTGACTTTC. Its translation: CASSQDRGRQSGANVLTF.

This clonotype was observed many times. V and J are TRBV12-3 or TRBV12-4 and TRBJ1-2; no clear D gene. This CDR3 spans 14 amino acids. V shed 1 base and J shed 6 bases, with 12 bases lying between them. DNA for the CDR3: TGTGCCAGCAGTTTAGGAAGGAGGGCGCATGGCTACACCTTC. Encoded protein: CASSLGRRAHGYTF.

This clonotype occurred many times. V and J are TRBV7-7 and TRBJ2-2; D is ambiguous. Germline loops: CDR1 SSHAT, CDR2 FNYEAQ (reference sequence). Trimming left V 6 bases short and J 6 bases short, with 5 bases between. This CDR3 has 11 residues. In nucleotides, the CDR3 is TGTGCCAGCAGGGAAGCCGGGGAGCTGTTTTTT. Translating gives CASREAGELFF.

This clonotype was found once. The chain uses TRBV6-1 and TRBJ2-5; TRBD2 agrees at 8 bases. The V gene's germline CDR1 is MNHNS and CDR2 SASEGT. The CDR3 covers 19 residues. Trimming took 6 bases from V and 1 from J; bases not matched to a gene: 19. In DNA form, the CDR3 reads TGTGCCAGCAGCCAAGAACTAGCGGCTCCTCGCGGATTCCAAGAGACCCAGTACTTC. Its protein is CASSQELAAPRGFQETQYF.

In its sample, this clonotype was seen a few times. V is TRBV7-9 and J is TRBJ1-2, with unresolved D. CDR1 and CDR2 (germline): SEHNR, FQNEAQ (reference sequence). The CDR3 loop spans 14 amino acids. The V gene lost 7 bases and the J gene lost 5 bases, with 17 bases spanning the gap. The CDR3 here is CASTSEEWSYGYTF. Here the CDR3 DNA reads TGTGCCAGCACCTCCGAGGAATGGAGTTATGGCTACACCTTC. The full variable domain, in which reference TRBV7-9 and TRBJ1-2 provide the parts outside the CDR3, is DTGVSQNPRHKITKRGQNVTFRCDPISEHNRLYWYRQTLGQGPEFLTYFQNEAQLEKSRLLSDRFSAERPKGSFSTLEIQRTEQGDSAMYLCASTSEEWSYGYTFGSGTRLTVV.

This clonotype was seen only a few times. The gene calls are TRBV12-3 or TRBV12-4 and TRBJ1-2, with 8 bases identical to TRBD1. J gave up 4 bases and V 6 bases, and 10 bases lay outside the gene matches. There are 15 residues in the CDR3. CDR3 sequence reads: CASSRQGARSYGYTF. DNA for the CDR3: TGTGCCAGCAGCCGCCAGGGGGCGCGAAGCTATGGCTACACCTTC.

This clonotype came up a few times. The CDR3 sequence is CASLAKGPGYTF. The CDR3 DNA is TGTGCCAGCCTAGCAAAGGGGCCTGGCTACACCTTC. The genes are TRBV6-1 and TRBJ1-2, with a weak D call TRBD1 (5 bases). Trimming shortened V by 8 bases and J by 7 bases, and 14 bases separated the two germline ends. The germline V gene encodes CDR1 MNHNS and CDR2 SASEGT. CDR3 size: 12 residues.

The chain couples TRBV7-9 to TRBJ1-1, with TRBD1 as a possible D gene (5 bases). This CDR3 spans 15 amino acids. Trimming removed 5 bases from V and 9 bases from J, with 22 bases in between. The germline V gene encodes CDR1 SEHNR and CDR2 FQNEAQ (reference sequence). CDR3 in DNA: TGTGCCAGCAGCCCCCGGGACCGAAGCACTGAAAAAGCTTTCTTT. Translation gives CASSPRDRSTEKAFF.

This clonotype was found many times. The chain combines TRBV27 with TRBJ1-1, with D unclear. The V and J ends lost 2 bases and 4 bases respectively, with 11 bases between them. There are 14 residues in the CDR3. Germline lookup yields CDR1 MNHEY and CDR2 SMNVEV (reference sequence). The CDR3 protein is CASSLKVSGTEAFF. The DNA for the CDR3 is TGTGCCAGCAGTTTAAAGGTTTCGGGCACTGAAGCTTTCTTT.

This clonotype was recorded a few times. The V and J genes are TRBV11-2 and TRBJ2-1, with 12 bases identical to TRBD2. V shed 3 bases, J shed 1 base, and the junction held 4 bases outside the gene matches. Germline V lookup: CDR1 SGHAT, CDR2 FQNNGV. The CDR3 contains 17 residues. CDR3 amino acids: CASSLLAGGRSYNEQFF. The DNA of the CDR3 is TGTGCCAGCAGCTTGCTAGCGGGAGGGAGGTCCTACAATGAGCAGTTCTTC. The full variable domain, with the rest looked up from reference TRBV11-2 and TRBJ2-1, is EAGVAQSPRYKIIEKRQSVAFWCNPISGHATLYWYQQILGQGPKLLIQFQNNGVVDDSQLPKDRFSAERLKGVDSTLKIQPAKLEDSAVYLCASSLLAGGRSYNEQFFGPGTRLTVL.

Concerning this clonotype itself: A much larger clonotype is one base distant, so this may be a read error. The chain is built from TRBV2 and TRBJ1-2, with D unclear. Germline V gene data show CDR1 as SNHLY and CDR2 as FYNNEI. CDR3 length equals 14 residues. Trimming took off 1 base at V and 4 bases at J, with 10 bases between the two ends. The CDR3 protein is CASSEVERVYGYTF. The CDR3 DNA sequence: TGTGCCAGCAGTGAAGTTGAACGAGTCTATGGCTACACCTTC.

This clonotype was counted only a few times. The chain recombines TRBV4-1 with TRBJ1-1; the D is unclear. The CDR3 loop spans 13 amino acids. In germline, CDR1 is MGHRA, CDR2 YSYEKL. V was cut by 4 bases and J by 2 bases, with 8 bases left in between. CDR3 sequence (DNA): TGCGCCAGCAGCCCTCACATCAACACTGAAGCTTTCTTT. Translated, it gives CASSPHINTEAFF.